This T cell receptor (beta chain) stems from a study of cytomegalovirus exposure and HLA in healthy donors (dated 2017 in TCRdb). About the investigation overall: In an earlier analysis of 587 of the donors, around 290 Gb of sequence data and 100 million or so unique TCR beta sequences from 150 million to 200 million T cells were reported. An early release covering over 500 HLA-typed donors comprised 250 to 350 gigabases of sequencing data and roughly 85 million unique TCR sequences. Among the roughly 400 genotyped donors, approximately 77% belonged to the genetic ancestry cluster associated with self-reported Caucasian donors. The study aimed to test whether signatures of past pathogen exposure could be identified by cataloging public T cell receptors. The study profiled the T cell repertoires of around 700 subjects by immunosequencing and related them to cytomegalovirus serostatus. Besides the first cohort of more than 650 subjects, a separate validation cohort made up of about 120 different subjects was used. To predict cytomegalovirus infection status, the study combined high-throughput TCR immunosequencing, statistical association of individual TCRs with disease status, and machine learning. To study patterns of TCR occurrence, a later analysis re-analyzed previously published TCR beta repertoires from around 670 donors and added high-resolution HLA genotyping. Rather than drawing on any new phenotypic data, the later analysis identified candidate immune exposures from TCR beta sequences and the way those sequences occurred across donors. An earlier analysis of approximately 630 of the donors applied high-throughput TCR beta sequencing to assess whether each TCR beta V gene segment acted as functional or pseudogenic. Donor age, sex, ethnicity and CMV serostatus were compiled alongside the repertoire data. In a later genetic analysis, genome-wide SNP genotypes for about 55% of the roughly 700 donors were used, and that subset was treated as a discovery cohort. All discovery cohort repertoires had been generated using a single sequencing platform. Both class I and class II loci were covered by HLA typing, at four-digit resolution. The number of typed donors differed by locus: roughly 620-640 for A, B, C, DRB1 and DQB1; 522 for DQA1; over 600 for DPA1; and about 450 for DPB1. Because of strong linkage in the cohort, a few DR-DQ haplotypes were treated as single units for association and clustering. Among 350 to 400 genotyped donors of the cohort, an average of approximately 250,000 unique TCR beta nucleotide sequences were sequenced per donor, approximately 20% of them non-productive.

The CDR3 goes from the cysteine to the phenylalanine over 16 residues. The CDR3 DNA has 48 bases and is translated from base 1. CDR1 and CDR2, looked up from the germline V gene, are KGHSH and LQKENI. Cut back by 0 bases and 2 bases, the V and J ends lie 10 bases apart. The cohort comprised some 730 healthy bone marrow donors. At the time of sampling, every cohort member was nominally healthy, though immune exposures that went unrecorded were likely present. The donor was CMV seropositive and was included in the group of 250 to 350 seropositive cohort members. Each donor provided a peripheral blood sample, and peripheral blood mononuclear cells were used for TCR beta sequencing. Genomic DNA was extracted from the blood cell samples with the Qiagen DNeasy Blood Extraction Kit. Libraries came from the immunoSEQ multiplex PCR assay. For the multiplex PCR, a mixture combining 60 forward primers for TCR Vbeta segments and 13 reverse primers for TCR Jbeta segments was used. Amplification of the CDR3 region of rearranged TCR beta genes was performed with a multiplex PCR assay on genomic DNA. The amplified TCR beta libraries were sequenced on the Illumina HiSeq System as 87-base-pair reads. For the original study's pipeline: A later analysis counted about 80 million unique TCR beta chains across the 640 or so repertoires, and some 12 million of these chains were shared by at least two donors. Raw reads were error-corrected and collapsed into unique sequences with a nearest-neighbor algorithm that merged closely related sequences to remove PCR and sequencing errors. CDR3 sequences were aligned to IMGT reference sequences to assign V, D and J gene segments. For a sequence to be retained, a match of at least six nucleotides to both a V gene segment and a J gene segment was required. A rearrangement counted as productive if the CDR3 had no stop codons and remained in frame with V and J, and every other rearrangement counted as non-productive. Following IMGT convention, CDR3 was defined as the stretch from the second conserved V-encoded cysteine up to the conserved J-encoded phenylalanine. The earlier analysis of about 610 of the donors excluded any sequence lacking an unambiguous match to a single V gene segment. An earlier analysis of some 610 of the donors called V segments functional above 56.7% productive rearrangements and segregating when the between-donor standard deviation exceeded 5%. A statistical classification framework was developed to diagnose cytomegalovirus status using the catalog of TCR beta chain sequences. In a later analysis, V and J genes were assigned by comparing TCR nucleotide sequences against IMGT/GENE-DB human TR gene sequences. A later analysis assigned CDR3 sequences and most-parsimonious VDJ recombination scenarios with the TCRdist pipeline. A later analysis defined each TCR beta chain by its CDR3 amino acid sequence plus V-gene family, and excluded reads lacking a unique V-gene family. A later analysis removed nearly 600 highly shared, low-generation-probability nucleotide sequences to deal with suspected cross-contamination and a sequencing artifact. For each public chain, a later analysis derived a clonal expansion index from normalized ranks of inferred template counts within each repertoire. In a later analysis, generation probabilities were computed with a VDJ recombination model fitted to out-of-frame rearrangements, and the resulting probabilities were checked against IGoR. In a later analysis, TCR-TCR, TCR-HLA and TCR-CMV co-occurrence was scored with hypergeometric tests, and a repertoire-size bias correction was applied to TCR pairs. A later analysis estimated false discovery rates by permuting HLA or CMV assignments 20 times. In a later analysis, co-occurring TCRs were grouped with DBSCAN, and TCRdist sequence similarity was added when clustering was performed within HLA-allele-positive subsets. Repertoires with fewer than 30,000 or more than 120,000 public chains, plus five repertoires with anomalous nucleotide sharing, were excluded from co-occurrence clustering. The source is immuneACCESS, and TCRdb retained only in-frame sequences with V and J called. Part of the clones is not carried over; for the studies checked, unresolved V genes explain less than half of this, and the remainder is unexplained. For V, J and clone size, that table is used; D and trimming come from the DNA. This sample is represented by under 200,000 clones; around 80% of them were singletons. The ten largest account for around 3.2% of the sample.

This clone appeared once. Its target antigen remains unknown. No much larger clonotype is one base removed from it; base qualities were not supplied. Study-wide conclusions, independent of this receptor: In a later analysis, 16,951 TCR beta sequences were associated with specific HLA alleles at a false discovery rate of 0.05. Linkage disequilibrium might explain the correlated functional status among segregating V segments, but an unknown experimental factor could not be excluded. For the cohort, immune exposure information was limited to CMV serostatus. In a later analysis, HLA-associated TCR beta chains were found to be more clonally expanded and to have lower generation probabilities than equally common non-associated chains. The classifier was reported to diagnose cytomegalovirus status with high specificity and sensitivity in both the original and validation cohorts. A cluster of highly shared sequence variants was judged likely to represent a technical artifact of the sequencing pipeline. The study gave a list of about 150 TCR beta chains associated with cytomegalovirus. Because HLA typing was missing for some donors at each locus, association tests included only the typed subset. Because counts were too low, seventeen rarely observed V segments, including chromosome 9 orphons, were excluded from the earlier analysis of some 540 of the donors. Roughly uniform sequencing depth across donors was assumed in presence/absence analyses, although this assumption may not hold. It was suggested by the authors that the approach could potentially be generalized to other disease states and immunological phenotypes. Across donors, most TCR sequences were observed very rarely, whereas some public TCRs were present in many individuals. A later analysis found that most CMV-associated TCR beta chains appeared HLA-restricted, with HLA associations seemingly driven largely by CMV exposure. According to a later genetic analysis, donors in an Asian-associated ancestry cluster had fewer N-insertions in productive TCRs than the approximately 650-donor mean. The 87-base-pair reads could not distinguish some IMGT-functional V segments, including TRBV6-2 and TRBV6-3, so those segments were excluded. In a later analysis, TCR association rates were found to vary across HLA loci, with the most associated TCRs seen for DRB1 alleles and the fewest for HLA-C alleles. In a later analysis, several top co-occurrence clusters were reported to appear linked to parvovirus B19, influenza, CMV and Epstein-Barr virus. In a later genetic analysis, a missense DCLRE1C variant was associated with V-gene and J-gene trimming of TCR beta chains, and the association was replicated in an independent cohort. The cohort was sequenced for TCR beta chains only, and without alpha or paired-chain data the features that could be detected were limited. Broadly in line with IMGT annotations, most TCR beta V segments showed up in productive rearrangements about 87% or about 30% of the time in an earlier analysis of 587 of the donors. A further reported finding was that TCR beta sequences accurately predicted the HLA-A and HLA-B alleles for most subjects in the first cohort. Strong co-occurrence of HLA alleles, especially DR and DQ, made assigning TCR associations to individual alleles difficult. A few of the identified cytomegalovirus-associated TCR beta chains were confirmed in vitro to be specific for cytomegalovirus antigens.

The sequence links TRBV18 to TRBJ2-2; possibly the D gene is TRBD2, per 5 matching bases. The clonotype originates from a woman aged 45-59 years in good health and CMV-seropositive. The sequencing sample was made of PBMCs. The DNA reads as follows: TGTGCCAGCTCACCACCAGCAAGCGGTAACACCGGGGAGCTGTTTTTT. This codes for CASSPPASGNTGELFF.